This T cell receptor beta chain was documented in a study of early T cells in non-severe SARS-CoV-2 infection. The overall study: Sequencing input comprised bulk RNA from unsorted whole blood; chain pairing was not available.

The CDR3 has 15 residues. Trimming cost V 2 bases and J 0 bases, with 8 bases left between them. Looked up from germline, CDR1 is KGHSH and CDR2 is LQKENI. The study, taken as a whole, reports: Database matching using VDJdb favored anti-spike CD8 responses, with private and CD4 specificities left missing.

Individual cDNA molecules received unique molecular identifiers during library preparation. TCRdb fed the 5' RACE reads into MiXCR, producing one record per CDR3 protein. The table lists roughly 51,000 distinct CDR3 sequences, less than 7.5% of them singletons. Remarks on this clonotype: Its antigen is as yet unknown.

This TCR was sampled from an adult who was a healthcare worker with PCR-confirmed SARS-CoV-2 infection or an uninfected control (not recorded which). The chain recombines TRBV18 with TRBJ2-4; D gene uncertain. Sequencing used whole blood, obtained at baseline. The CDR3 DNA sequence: TGTGCCAGCTCACCAGAATTGGTAGCCAAAAACATTCAGTACTTC. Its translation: CASSPELVAKNIQYF.